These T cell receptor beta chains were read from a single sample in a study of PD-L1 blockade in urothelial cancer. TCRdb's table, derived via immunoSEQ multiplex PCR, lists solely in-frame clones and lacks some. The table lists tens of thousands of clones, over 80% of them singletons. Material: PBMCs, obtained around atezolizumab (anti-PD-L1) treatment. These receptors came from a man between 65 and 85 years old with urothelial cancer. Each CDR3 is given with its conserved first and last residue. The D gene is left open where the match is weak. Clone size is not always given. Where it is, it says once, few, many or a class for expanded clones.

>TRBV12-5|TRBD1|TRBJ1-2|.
CASGRDRGPYTF
TGTGCTAGTGGCCGCGACAGGGGGCCCTACACCTTC
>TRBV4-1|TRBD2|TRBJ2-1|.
CASSSLLTSGSDEQFF
TGCGCCAGCAGCTCCCTCCTGACTAGCGGGAGTGATGAGCAGTTCTTC
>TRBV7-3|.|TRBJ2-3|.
CASSLTASFLNTQYF
TGTGCCAGCAGCTTAACGGCTAGCTTTTTGAATACGCAGTATTTT
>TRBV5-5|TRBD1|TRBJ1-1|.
CASSPSGQGRTEAFF
TGTGCCAGCAGCCCCTCCGGACAGGGGAGGACTGAAGCTTTCTTT
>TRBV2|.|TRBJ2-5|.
CASSPDRQETQYF
TGTGCCAGCAGTCCAGACAGACAAGAGACCCAGTACTTC
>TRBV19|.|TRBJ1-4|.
CASKGQINEKLFF
TGTGCCAGTAAGGGGCAGATTAATGAAAAACTGTTTTTT
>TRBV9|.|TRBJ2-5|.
CAPPGQFQETQYF
TGTGCCCCCCCAGGGCAGTTTCAAGAGACCCAGTACTTC
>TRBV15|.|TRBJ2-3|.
CATSRAQGRGTDTQYF
TGTGCCACCAGCAGAGCCCAGGGGAGGGGCACAGATACGCAGTATTTT
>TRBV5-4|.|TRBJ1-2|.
CASSHGSGSAF
TGTGCCAGCAGCCACGGATCAGGGTCGGCCTTC
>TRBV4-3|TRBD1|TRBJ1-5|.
CASSQSPGTGDQPQHF
TGCGCCAGCAGCCAAAGTCCCGGGACAGGGGATCAGCCCCAGCATTTT
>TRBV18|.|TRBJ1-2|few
CASSPVSGPGYTF
TGTGCCAGCTCACCGGTATCGGGTCCCGGCTACACCTTC
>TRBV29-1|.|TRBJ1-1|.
CSVLATEAFF
TGCAGCGTTCTAGCCACTGAAGCTTTCTTT
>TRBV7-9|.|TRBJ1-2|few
CASSLGEANYGYTF
TGTGCCAGCAGCTTAGGAGAAGCTAACTATGGCTACACCTTC
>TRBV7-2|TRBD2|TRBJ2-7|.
CASSLELAGRDEQYF
TGTGCCAGCAGCTTAGAGCTAGCGGGTAGGGACGAGCAGTACTTC
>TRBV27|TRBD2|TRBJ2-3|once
CASSAKTSGSSDTQYF
TGTGCCAGCAGTGCAAAGACTAGCGGGAGTTCAGATACGCAGTATTTT
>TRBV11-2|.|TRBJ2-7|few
CASSSSYEQYF
TGTGCCAGCAGCTCCTCGTACGAGCAGTACTTC
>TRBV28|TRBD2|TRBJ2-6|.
CASGRGANVLTF
TGTGCCTCCGGGAGGGGGGCCAACGTCCTGACTTTC
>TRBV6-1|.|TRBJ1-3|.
CASSEAHGGSSGNTIYF
TGTGCCAGCAGTGAAGCGCACGGAGGAAGCTCTGGAAACACCATATATTTT
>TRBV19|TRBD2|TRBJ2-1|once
CASSITSGRDEQFF
TGTGCCAGTAGTATAACTAGCGGGAGAGATGAGCAGTTCTTC
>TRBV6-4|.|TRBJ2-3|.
CASSRDWTDTQYF
TGTGCCAGCAGCAGAGACTGGACAGATACGCAGTATTTT
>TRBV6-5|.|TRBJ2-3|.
CASSPDGNTQYF
TGTGCCAGCAGCCCGGACGGGAATACGCAGTATTTT
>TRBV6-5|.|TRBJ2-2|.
CASKGDHTNTGELFF
TGTGCCAGCAAAGGAGACCATACGAACACCGGGGAGCTGTTTTTT